This T cell receptor (beta chain) is from a study of blood T cell repertoires in COVID-19 (dated by TCRdb to about 2020). With respect to the entire study: Samples covering the acute and convalescent phases of COVID-19 were provided by collaborators in the United States, Italy and Spain. The material from the prospective study consisted of cDNA or gDNA derived from T cells, B-cell-depleted T cells, or PBMCs. Subjects who had been exposed to COVID-19, were actively infected with it, or had recovered from it provided the deeply sampled blood TCRbeta repertoires that made up the dataset. The repertoires were made available in a free public database intended to serve as a resource for research on the immune response to SARS-CoV-2. The samples were drawn from two sources: the first 160 participants of the ongoing ImmuneRACE study, and 950 to 1,500 subjects contributed by 6 global collaborators. The sample metadata nearly always contained a de-identified subject ID, COVID-19 status, age in years and sex. Where HLA class I and class II types were available, the types were taken from metadata supplied by the sample provider, not from assay-based typing. General findings and caveats noted by the study authors: How much clinical and demographic metadata was included differed by source and by participant, and the metadata was provided uncurated.

TCRbeta CDR3 regions were amplified from genomic DNA using the immunoSEQ Assay, a bias-controlled multiplex PCR. As for how the authors treated the data: The number of nucleated cells in each sample was estimated from the amplification of reference gene primers within the assay. To quantify the absolute abundance of each unique TCRbeta CDR3 rearrangement, sequence reads were collapsed and filtered. For each sample, productive Simpson clonality was calculated as the square root of Simpson's diversity index over productive rearrangements. TCRdb took this table from immuneACCESS and kept in-frame rearrangements with V and J called. Such tables lack part of the clones; where checked against another copy, unresolved V genes explain under half of the gap, and the rest is unexplained. The V and J calls and clone size are taken from that table; D and trimming were inferred from the DNA. The table for this sample lists some 100,000 clones; more than 75% of them were counted only once. The top ten clones comprise around a tenth of the sample.

Reading the germline V gene gives CDR1 KGHSH and CDR2 LQKENI. CDR3 length: 16 amino acids, cysteine to phenylalanine. The kept DNA is CDR3 alone, 48 bases in frame from the first base. V lost 2 bases and J lost 3 bases; the stretch between them is 16 bases long. Only a few counts were recorded for this clone. The antigen it recognizes is unknown. No base qualities exist here, and no much larger clone lies one base off it. The collaborating institutions used their own protocols to collect whole blood in K2EDTA tubes. For TCRbeta analysis, collaborators shipped samples as frozen whole blood, isolated PBMCs, or DNA extracted from either of those sample types.

The chain was built from TRBV18 and TRBJ1-1; no confident D gene assignment can be made. The receptor was isolated from a woman in her 30s with acute or convalescent COVID-19. Sequenced input: peripheral blood. The DNA sequence follows: TGTGCCAGCTCACCAGTGAGGATTCGGGTTGACACTGAAGCTTTCTTT. Translated, this gives CASSPVRIRVDTEAFF.